The T cell receptor beta chain described here comes from a study of T cell changes during pregnancy in multiple sclerosis (dated by TCRdb to between 2018 and 2021). With respect to the entire study: Changes in the T cell repertoire over the course of pregnancy were examined in this study in women with multiple sclerosis.

To prepare the library, the immunoSEQ multiplex PCR assay was applied. The immuneACCESS repertoire file appears here via TCRdb, limited to in-frame rearrangements. These files lack a portion of the clones; in checked studies, under half of the deficit traces to unresolved V genes, and the cause of the others is not known. Counted in this sample were 40,000 to 60,000 clones; around 93% of them appeared once. The top ten clonotypes cover around 6.4% of the sample. CDR1 and CDR2 were assigned from the germline V gene (reference sequence) as MNHEY and SMNVEV. Including cysteine and phenylalanine, the CDR3 has 15 amino acids. CDR3 DNA is the only sequence kept; it has 45 bases, read in frame from the first base. Trimming accounts for 7 bases at V and 7 bases at J, while the number of junction bases matched to no gene is 7. About this clone itself: Its binding antigen is unknown. Base quality data are lacking; no much larger clone is found one base away.

Sequencing used CD8+ T cells from peripheral blood mononuclear cells, obtained in the first trimester of pregnancy. The V gene is TRBV27 and the J gene is TRBJ2-1, and 13 junctional nucleotides match TRBD2. This TCR derives from a female donor with multiple sclerosis, enrolled in a pregnancy study. The CDR3 is CASKLGTSGTNEQFF. The sequenced DNA: TGTGCCAGCAAGCTTGGGACTAGCGGGACTAATGAGCAGTTCTTC.